A single sample gave rise to the 18 T cell receptor beta chains below, sequenced in a study of human T cells and chemical hapten exposure. Time point denoted: patch test 3, about 24 weeks after DPC sensitization. Described treatment: therapeutic diphenylcyclopropenone sensitization with weekly scalp DPC. TCRdb re-derived calls from the RACE reads in MiXCR, one entry per CDR3 protein. The profile covers some 64,000 distinct CDR3 sequences, with 9.5% to 11% appearing a single time and approximately 2.2% taken by the ten largest. The sample here was whole blood, taken in connection with sensitization to the hapten diphenylcyclopropenone (DPC). Source of these receptors: a woman younger than 45 with alopecia areata. Some clones in this sample may be carry-over from other donors' samples.

This clonotype appeared many times. The chain employs TRBV5-4 and TRBJ2-6, with a possible D match to TRBD1 (5 bases). CDR1 and CDR2 from the germline V gene are SGHNT and YYREEE (reference sequence). There are 16 residues in the CDR3. The V and J ends lost 0 bases and 4 bases respectively, with 11 bases between them. CDR3 sequence reads: CASSLAPGFGANVLTF. In DNA, the CDR3 is TGTGCCAGCAGCTTGGCGCCAGGGTTCGGGGCCAACGTCCTGACTTTC.

This clonotype appeared many times. The V and J genes are TRBV27 and TRBJ1-5; 7 nucleotides line up with TRBD1. V lost 6 bases, J lost 0 bases, and 5 bases stayed unmatched. This CDR3 has 15 residues. CDR1 is MNHEY and CDR2 is SMNVEV in the germline V gene (reference sequence). The chain's CDR3 is CASRRGGGSNQPQHF. As DNA, the CDR3 is TGTGCCAGCAGACGAGGGGGCGGTAGCAATCAGCCCCAGCATTTT.

The chain couples TRBV20-1 to TRBJ2-7; TRBD1 matches at 7 bases. CDR1 and CDR2 (germline): DFQATT, SNEGSKA (reference sequence). J gave up 4 bases and V 6 bases, and 3 bases lay outside the gene matches. The CDR3 extends over 11 amino acids. The CDR3 sequence: CSAPRGYEQYF. The CDR3 DNA sequence: TGCAGTGCACCCAGGGGGTACGAGCAGTACTTC.

This clonotype was observed at least ten times. The CDR3: CSARDYTVNSPLHF. The CDR3 DNA reads as TGCAGTGCTAGAGATTATACGGTTAATTCACCCCTCCACTTT. The chain joins TRBV20-1 to TRBJ1-6; D ambiguous. The CDR3 sequence is 14 residues long. Germline assignment: CDR1 DFQATT and CDR2 SNEGSKA (reference sequence). The V gene lost 0 bases and the J gene lost 6 bases, with 9 bases spanning the gap.

Ten or more counts support this clonotype. The chain links TRBV7-9 to TRBJ2-5; D is ambiguous. The CDR3 length is 11 residues. Trimming took 2 bases from V and 4 from J, leaving 2 bases between them. In germline, CDR1 is SEHNR, CDR2 FQNEAQ (reference sequence). CDR3 in amino acids: CASSLLETQYF. CDR3 DNA sequence: TGTGCCAGCAGCTTACTAGAGACCCAGTACTTC.

This clonotype was seen only a few times. The rearrangement joins TRBV7-2 to TRBJ2-5; a possible D gene is TRBD2 (6 bases). V shed 5 bases and J shed 1 base, with 11 bases lying between them. The CDR3 runs 14 residues. Germline V gives CDR1 SGHTA, CDR2 FQGNSA. CDR3 sequence (DNA): TGTGCCAGCAGCCGCGGGACCAGCCAAGAGACCCAGTACTTC. This sequence encodes CASSRGTSQETQYF.

This clonotype was found many times. V and J are TRBV29-1 and TRBJ2-7; D unresolved. The CDR3 length is 13 residues. V shed 1 base and J shed 2 bases, with 9 bases lying between them. In germline, CDR1 is SQVTM, CDR2 ANQGSEA. CDR3 DNA: TGCAGCGTTGAAGGACATCGTCCCTACGAGCAGTACTTC. It translates to CSVEGHRPYEQYF.

The chain employs TRBV2 and TRBJ2-7; TRBD2 is a possible D gene (6 bases). Trimming took 11 bases from V and 6 from J, leaving 17 bases between them. This CDR3 region has 12 residues. Germline assignment: CDR1 SNHLY and CDR2 FYNNEI. CDR3 in amino acids: CAQRGTLGEQYF. The DNA for the CDR3 is TGTGCCCAGCGCGGGACTCTGGGCGAGCAGTACTTC.

J is TRBJ2-1 and V is TRBV27; 9 nucleotides align to TRBD2. The ends lost 4 bases at V and 7 bases at J; junction bases unmatched: 8. The CDR3 has 15 residues. Germline V lookup: CDR1 MNHEY, CDR2 SMNVEV (reference sequence). The CDR3 protein is CASSSAGGPMNEQFF. CDR3 DNA sequence: TGTGCCAGCAGTTCTGCGGGAGGGCCGATGAATGAGCAGTTCTTC.

The chain links TRBV5-4 to TRBJ2-7; 8 positions agree with TRBD2. Germline V CDR1 and CDR2: SGHNT, YYREEE (reference sequence). This CDR3 has 16 amino acids. The J segment lost 2 bases and the V segment lost 2 bases, leaving 9 bases of the junction unmatched. CDR3 nucleotide sequence: TGTGCCAGCAGCTTAATCATAGCGGGATGGCCCTACGAGCAGTACTTC. Its translation: CASSLIIAGWPYEQYF.

This clonotype was recorded at least ten times. The rearrangement uses TRBV9 and TRBJ1-3; D might be TRBD1 (5 bases). Germline assignment: CDR1 SGDLS and CDR2 YYNGEE. The CDR3 covers 18 residues. With 0 bases removed from V and 2 bases from J, the gap between germline ends came to 18 bases. The CDR3 DNA is TGTGCCAGCAGCGTAGGGAGCGGGTCGGCGGGGGCTGGAAACACCATATATTTT. As protein: CASSVGSGSAGAGNTIYF. Full variable domain (missing parts from reference TRBV9 and TRBJ1-3): DSGVTQTPKHLITATGQRVTLRCSPRSGDLSVYWYQQSLDQGLQFLIQYYNGEERAKGNILERFSAQQFPDLHSELNLSSLELGDSALYFCASSVGSGSAGAGNTIYFGEGSWLTVV.

The CDR3 DNA reads as TGTGCCAGGGGGACAGTGAACTCGGACACCATATATTTT. It yields the protein CARGTVNSDTIYF. The J gene is TRBJ1-3, the V gene TRBV5-4; 7 bases map to TRBD1. V shed 8 bases and J 8 bases; nucleotides not matched to a gene: 10. Germline V gene data show CDR1 as SGHNT and CDR2 as YYREEE (reference sequence). The CDR3 sequence is 13 residues long.

At least ten counts were recorded for this clonotype. The CDR3 protein is CASSQVGGRGGEQYF. The CDR3 region has the DNA TGCGCCAGCAGCCAAGTTGGGGGTAGGGGAGGCGAGCAGTACTTC. This chain joins TRBV4-3 and TRBJ2-7; D is perhaps TRBD2 (6 bases). The CDR3 covers 15 residues. Trimming removed 1 base at V and 6 bases at J, with 16 bases between. The V gene's germline CDR1 is LGHNA and CDR2 YSLEER.

This clonotype was detected many times. The gene calls are TRBV6-6 and TRBJ2-4; possibly TRBD1 or TRBD2 for D (5 bases each). V dropped 0 bases and J dropped 5 bases, with 17 bases sitting between them. There are 17 residues in the CDR3. Per the germline V gene, CDR1 is MNHNY and CDR2 is SVGAGI (reference sequence). The CDR3 region is CASSYSAVEGTENIQYF. CDR3 DNA sequence: TGTGCCAGCAGTTACTCGGCGGTGGAAGGGACCGAAAACATTCAGTACTTC.

The table lists this clonotype with a few counts. V is TRBV13 and J is TRBJ2-1, with D perhaps TRBD1 or TRBD2 (5 bases each). There are 16 residues in the CDR3. Trimming took off 4 bases at V and 6 bases at J, with 19 bases between the two ends. CDR1 PRHDT and CDR2 FYEKMQ come from the germline V gene (reference sequence). CDR3 DNA: TGTGCCAGCAGCTCGACCGGGACCCAGTTTTTCAATGAGCAGTTCTTC. Encoded protein: CASSSTGTQFFNEQFF.

This clonotype was seen repeatedly, ten times or more. The chain carries TRBV6-2 or TRBV6-3 and TRBJ2-1; TRBD2 agrees at 10 bases. The CDR3 runs 13 residues. V trimming: 6 bases; J trimming: 10 bases; junction bases outside the gene matches: 6. Germline assignment: CDR1 MNHEY and CDR2 SVGEGT. In DNA form, the CDR3 reads TGTGCCAGCAGGACTAGCGGGCGGGCAGAGCAGTTCTTC. Translated, it gives CASRTSGRAEQFF.

This clonotype was seen many times. The V and J genes are TRBV11-2 and TRBJ2-1, with a possible D match to TRBD1 (6 bases). The CDR3 sequence is 15 residues long. Germline V gene sequence: CDR1 SGHAT, CDR2 FQNNGV. V lost 5 bases and J 2 bases, leaving 13 bases between the germline ends. The CDR3 DNA is TGTGCCAGCAGCGGACAGACCGGGGCCTACAATGAGCAGTTCTTC. It encodes CASSGQTGAYNEQFF. The full variable domain, in which reference TRBV11-2 and TRBJ2-1 provide the parts outside the CDR3, is EAGVAQSPRYKIIEKRQSVAFWCNPISGHATLYWYQQILGQGPKLLIQFQNNGVVDDSQLPKDRFSAERLKGVDSTLKIQPAKLEDSAVYLCASSGQTGAYNEQFFGPGTRLTVL.

This clonotype was recorded at least ten times. CDR3 in amino acids: CASSLNLAGVSEQFF. The CDR3 nucleotides are TGTGCCAGCAGCTTAAACTTAGCGGGGGTTAGTGAGCAGTTCTTC. The chain joins TRBV7-2 to TRBJ2-1, with 9 bases identical to TRBD2. Unmatched junction bases numbered 8, after V lost 2 bases and J lost 9 bases. This CDR3 has 15 amino acids. Germline assignment: CDR1 SGHTA and CDR2 FQGNSA. Complete variable domain (other parts from reference TRBV7-2 and TRBJ2-1): GAGVSQSPSNKVTEKGKDVELRCDPISGHTALYWYRQSLGQGLEFLIYFQGNSAPDKSGLPSDRFSAERTGGSVSTLTIQRTQQEDSAVYLCASSLNLAGVSEQFFGPGTRLTVL.